The clone carrying this T cell receptor (beta chain) was counted only a few times. The entry originates in a study of cytomegalovirus exposure and HLA in healthy donors. Assay used: immunoSEQ multiplex PCR; TCRdb lists only in-frame clones, some missing. The sample holds under 250,000 clones, around 78% seen once. Germline V gene data show CDR1 as SGHTA and CDR2 as FQGNSA. V was trimmed by 5 bases and J by 6 bases, leaving 17 bases between them. CDR3 size: 16 residues. The receptor was isolated from a woman aged 18-30 years in good health and CMV-seronegative. The sequenced material came from PBMCs. The V and J genes are TRBV7-2 and TRBJ1-6; D is unclear. The CDR3 DNA is TGTGCCAGCAGCCTTCTGGTCACGGGTACTAATTCACCCCTCCACTTT. Its translation: CASSLLVTGTNSPLHF. The complete variable domain, with remaining parts taken from reference TRBV7-2 and TRBJ1-6, reads GAGVSQSPSNKVTEKGKDVELRCDPISGHTALYWYRQSLGQGLEFLIYFQGNSAPDKSGLPSDRFSAERTGGSVSTLTIQRTQQEDSAVYLCASSLLVTGTNSPLHFGNGTRLTVT.